The T cell receptor beta chain described here comes from a study of blood T cell repertoires in COVID-19 (dated by TCRdb to 2018 to 2020). For context, the study as a whole: Samples from collaborators originated in the United States, Italy and Spain and spanned both the acute and convalescent phases of COVID-19. The prospective study material was composed of cDNA or gDNA derived from T cells, B-cell-depleted T cells, or PBMCs. Subjects who had been exposed to COVID-19, were actively infected with it, or had recovered from it provided the deeply sampled blood TCRbeta repertoires that made up the dataset. The repertoires were made available in a free public database intended to serve as a resource for research on the immune response to SARS-CoV-2. Samples were obtained from the ongoing ImmuneRACE study (first 160 participants) and from approximately 1,200 subjects provided by 6 global collaborators. The sample metadata nearly always contained a de-identified subject ID, COVID-19 status, age in years and sex. HLA class I and class II types, where available, came from metadata supplied by the sample provider rather than from assay-based typing.

TCRbeta CDR3 regions were amplified from genomic DNA using the immunoSEQ Assay, a bias-controlled multiplex PCR. The original methods were these. Within the assay, amplification of reference gene primers was used to estimate how many nucleated cells each sample contained. To quantify the absolute abundance of each unique TCRbeta CDR3 rearrangement, sequence reads were collapsed and filtered. For each sample, productive Simpson clonality was calculated as the square root of Simpson's diversity index across productive rearrangements. In TCRdb, the immuneACCESS table is reduced to in-frame sequences with V and J assigned. These tables do not hold every clone; where another copy was compared, an unresolved V gene accounts for under half, and the others remain unexplained. The V and J calls and the clone size are those of that table, but D and trimming were determined from the DNA. For this sample the table gives 350,000 or so clones, of which around nine tenths were detected only once. The ten largest clones take up 0.85% to 1.3% of the sample.

Of note for this clone: Its binding antigen is unknown. Base qualities are not recorded, but no much larger clone differs from it by a single base.

In the prospective study, participants were roughly 18 to 95 years old, resided in about two dozen geographic areas of the United States, and were enrolled through a virtual design. Cohort assignment in the prospective study relied on participant-reported clinical history from a screening survey and a study questionnaire. Exposed participants had been in contact with someone with a PCR-confirmed or clinician-diagnosed COVID-19 case within 2 weeks of study entry. In the prospective study, whole blood, serum and a nasopharyngeal or oropharyngeal swab were collected from each participant by mobile phlebotomists. Participants in the prospective study had the option to provide additional blood draws and questionnaires over a roughly two-month period. Blood samples from the prospective study were shipped frozen or at room temperature prior to DNA extraction. The investigation overall reported the following: Clinical and demographic metadata were provided uncurated, with the amount varying by source and participant.

From its cysteine to its phenylalanine, the CDR3 spans 17 amino acids. The CDR3 DNA has 51 bases and is translated from base 1. The germline V gene sets CDR1 to MDHEN and CDR2 to SYDVKM. Relative to germline, V is 4 bases shorter and J is 1 base shorter, with 14 bases between their ends. The V and J genes are TRBV28 and TRBJ2-6; TRBD1 is perhaps the D gene, given 5 matching bases. The sequencing sample was made of PBMCs or T cells enriched from blood (not recorded which). This receptor was obtained from a woman aged 25 to 39 who had been exposed to COVID-19. This receptor has the CDR3 CASSWTPPPSGANVLTF. The sequence in DNA is TGTGCCAGCAGTTGGACACCTCCTCCTTCTGGGGCCAACGTCCTGACTTTC. Outside the CDR3, residues come from the reference TRBV28 and TRBJ2-6 proteins, so the full variable domain is: DVKVTQSSRYLVKRTGEKVFLECVQDMDHENMFWYRQDPGLGLRLIYFSYDVKMKEKGDIPEGYSVSREKKERFSLILESASTNQTSMYLCASSWTPPPSGANVLTFGAGSRLTVL.